This TCR beta chain was documented in a study of T cell responses to AZD1222 COVID-19 vaccine. Broader study findings: Increases in Spike-specific TCR breadth and depth were seen after two AZD1222 doses. The donor group comprised mostly white British people and more females; the analysis possibly underestimated clonal diversity.

TCRdb's table, derived via immunoSEQ multiplex PCR, lists solely in-frame clones and lacks some. The table lists approximately 120,000 clones, 88% of them singletons, with approximately 6% in the top ten. Comment on this clone: Antigen: not known.

This TCR derives from an adult who received the AZD1222 COVID-19 vaccine. The input for sequencing was peripheral blood, taken 28 days after the second AZD1222 dose.

DNA of the CDR3: TGTGCCAGCAGTTCCCAGGGGGGGAGTACAGATACGCAGTATTTT. Protein: CASSSQGGSTDTQYF. The chain uses TRBV7-3 and TRBJ2-3; the D call may be TRBD1 or TRBD2 (7 bases each). The CDR3 length is 15 residues. Trimming took 6 bases from V and 3 from J, leaving 16 bases between them. Germline assignment: CDR1 SGHTA and CDR2 FQGTGA.